A selection of T cell receptor beta chains follows, all from one sample in a study of T cells in Graves' hyperthyroidism and ophthalmopathy. TCRdb used MiXCR to reprocess the multiplex PCR reads, holding one entry per CDR3 protein. The profile shows more than 300,000 distinct CDR3 sequences, 17% of them singletons. Sequencing used blood. The receptors shown here come from a young woman with Graves' hyperthyroidism that later progressed to Graves' ophthalmopathy. CDR3s include the opening cysteine and the closing phenylalanine or tryptophan. Each record gives: V gene, clone size, J gene, D gene, CDR3 protein, CDR3 DNA. A D gene is named only where the DNA matches it firmly. Clone size is stated in some rows and not others, as once, few, many or a class when expanded.

TRBV6-1	-	TRBJ1-1	-	CASSPGGVLIAEAFF	TGTGCCAGCAGTCCCGGGGGCGTATTAATTGCTGAAGCTTTCTTT
TRBV12-5	many	TRBJ2-3	-	CASGLGQDTQYF	TGTGCTAGTGGTTTGGGTCAAGATACGCAGTATTTT
TRBV28	many	TRBJ1-4	TRBD1	CASSLDRADEKLFF	TGTGCCAGCAGTCTAGACAGGGCGGACGAAAAACTGTTTTTT
TRBV2	-	TRBJ1-1	TRBD1	CASSDDRANTEAFF	TGTGCCAGCAGTGATGACAGGGCGAACACTGAAGCTTTCTTT
TRBV5-1	once	TRBJ2-5	-	CASSLGVAQPKETQYF	TGCGCCAGCAGCTTGGGGGTAGCCCAACCTAAAGAGACCCAGTACTTC
TRBV20-1	many	TRBJ2-3	-	CSASPRVGDTQYF	TGCAGTGCTAGCCCTAGAGTTGGGGATACGCAGTATTTT
TRBV7-6	many	TRBJ2-2	-	CASSPGLEGITGELFF	TGTGCCAGCAGCCCCGGGTTGGAGGGCATCACCGGGGAGCTGTTTTTT
TRBV20-1	few	TRBJ2-7	TRBD1	CSARGTGIISYEQYF	TGCAGTGCTAGGGGGACAGGAATTATTTCCTACGAGCAGTACTTC
TRBV20-1	-	TRBJ1-2	TRBD1	CSALTGVQGYTF	TGCAGTGCTCTTACAGGGGTACAGGGCTACACCTTC
TRBV20-1	-	TRBJ2-3	-	CSVDRDPDTQYF	TGCAGCGTAGACCGGGACCCAGATACGCAGTATTTT
TRBV5-1	-	TRBJ2-1	-	CASSLKRNEQFF	TGCGCCAGCAGCTTAAAAAGGAATGAGCAGTTCTTC
TRBV29-1	many	TRBJ2-5	TRBD2	CSVVPSGRGETQYF	TGCAGCGTTGTTCCTAGCGGGAGGGGGGAGACCCAGTACTTC
TRBV19	-	TRBJ1-2	-	CASSNRQAGYTF	TGTGCCAGTAGTAACCGACAGGCTGGCTACACCTTC
TRBV11-2	many	TRBJ1-2	-	CASSVTAGANYGYTF	TGTGCCAGCAGCGTCACCGCGGGGGCCAACTATGGCTACACCTTC
TRBV2	-	TRBJ2-7	TRBD2	CASSERLAGAGYEQYF	TGTGCCAGCAGTGAAAGGCTAGCGGGGGCTGGGTACGAGCAGTACTTC
TRBV4-3	-	TRBJ2-3	-	CASSQDNSGADTQYF	TGCGCCAGCAGCCAAGATAACTCAGGAGCAGATACGCAGTATTTT
TRBV12-5	-	TRBJ2-1	-	CASGLDPRFTGEQFF	TGTGCTAGTGGTTTGGATCCCAGATTTACAGGGGAGCAGTTCTTC
TRBV28	many	TRBJ1-1	-	CASSLAGAGNTEAFF	TGTGCCAGCAGTTTAGCAGGGGCTGGGAACACTGAAGCTTTCTTT
TRBV2	few	TRBJ1-1	-	CARPSGSVNTEAFF	TGTGCCAGGCCTTCCGGATCGGTGAACACTGAAGCTTTCTTT
TRBV27	many	TRBJ2-1	TRBD1	CASSSDRDRNEQFF	TGTGCCAGCAGTTCCGACAGGGATCGCAATGAGCAGTTCTTC
TRBV6-1	few	TRBJ2-1	TRBD2	CASSWLAGGNNEQFF	TGTGCCAGCAGCTGGCTAGCGGGAGGAAACAATGAGCAGTTCTTC
TRBV10-3	-	TRBJ2-1	-	CAISERGNNEQFF	TGTGCCATCAGTGAACGGGGAAACAATGAGCAGTTCTTC
TRBV5-1	many	TRBJ2-1	TRBD2	CASSSSGRVEQFF	TGCGCCAGCAGCTCTAGCGGGAGGGTTGAGCAGTTCTTC
TRBV19	many	TRBJ1-1	TRBD1	CASRNGDRFMNTEAFF	TGTGCCAGTAGAAACGGGGACAGATTCATGAACACTGAAGCTTTCTTT
TRBV5-1	few	TRBJ2-4	TRBD1	CASSPGTAPKNIQYF	TGCGCCAGCAGCCCTGGGACAGCCCCCAAAAACATTCAGTACTTC
TRBV7-2	-	TRBJ1-3	TRBD1	CASSLDRGRGNTIYF	TGTGCCAGCAGCTTAGACAGGGGGCGAGGAAACACCATATATTTT
TRBV3-1	few	TRBJ2-1	-	CASSQLQGNEQFF	TGTGCCAGCAGCCAACTCCAGGGAAATGAGCAGTTCTTC